These T cell receptor beta chains were read from a single sample in a study of control samples from healthy donors and cancer patients. Profiled with immunoSEQ multiplex PCR; TCRdb holds only in-frame clones, not every one. The sample shows about 54,000 clones, 95% to 96% of them seen only once. Sequencing was carried out using blood. Source of these receptors: a woman under 40 in good health. The CDR3 runs from the conserved cysteine through the conserved F or W. D genes are given only for firm matches. Clone sizes are given selectively: once, few, many, or a class where the clone is expanded.

j_call: TRBJ2-1
clone_size: .
v_call: TRBV30
d_call: TRBD2
cdr3_aa: CAWSFPRTSVGEQFF
cdr3_nt: TGTGCCTGGAGTTTTCCTCGGACTAGCGTTGGGGAGCAGTTCTTC

j_call: TRBJ2-7
clone_size: .
v_call: TRBV19
d_call: TRBD1
cdr3_aa: CASSSRTGGEQYF
cdr3_nt: TGTGCCAGTAGTTCACGGACAGGAGGAGAGCAGTACTTC

j_call: TRBJ2-3
clone_size: .
v_call: TRBV3-1/TRBV3-2
d_call: .
cdr3_aa: CASSQTSGTQYF
cdr3_nt: TGTGCCAGCAGCCAAACTTCGGGTACGCAGTATTTT

j_call: TRBJ1-5
clone_size: .
v_call: TRBV13
d_call: .
cdr3_aa: CASSLSRSNQPQHF
cdr3_nt: TGTGCCAGCAGCTTAAGTCGCTCCAATCAGCCCCAGCATTTT

j_call: TRBJ2-1
clone_size: .
v_call: TRBV28
d_call: .
cdr3_aa: CASSLLGATNEQFF
cdr3_nt: TGTGCCAGCAGTTTATTGGGAGCAACCAATGAGCAGTTCTTC

j_call: TRBJ1-5
clone_size: .
v_call: TRBV5-1
d_call: TRBD1
cdr3_aa: CASSLDTGGNQPQHF
cdr3_nt: TGCGCCAGCAGCTTGGATACAGGGGGCAATCAGCCCCAGCATTTT

j_call: TRBJ1-3
clone_size: .
v_call: TRBV7-9
d_call: .
cdr3_aa: CASSLATDPVYGNTIYF
cdr3_nt: TGTGCCAGCAGCTTAGCCACCGACCCGGTGTATGGAAACACCATATATTTT

j_call: TRBJ1-2
clone_size: .
v_call: TRBV7-9
d_call: .
cdr3_aa: CASSFGINYGYTF
cdr3_nt: TGTGCCAGCAGCTTCGGGATTAACTATGGCTACACCTTC

j_call: TRBJ2-1
clone_size: .
v_call: TRBV19
d_call: TRBD2
cdr3_aa: CASSRLAGAYNEQFF
cdr3_nt: TGTGCCAGTAGTCGACTAGCGGGGGCCTACAATGAGCAGTTCTTC

j_call: TRBJ1-2
clone_size: .
v_call: TRBV14
d_call: .
cdr3_aa: CASSQDWGYGYTF
cdr3_nt: TGTGCCAGCAGCCAAGATTGGGGCTATGGCTACACCTTC

j_call: TRBJ1-6
clone_size: .
v_call: TRBV11-1
d_call: .
cdr3_aa: CASSLDAGLSPLHF
cdr3_nt: TGTGCCAGCAGCTTAGATGCAGGTCTCTCGCCCCTCCACTTT

j_call: TRBJ1-6
clone_size: .
v_call: TRBV7-9
d_call: TRBD1
cdr3_aa: CASSSGGQNNSPLHF
cdr3_nt: TGTGCCAGCAGCTCGGGGGGACAGAATAATTCACCCCTCCACTTT

j_call: TRBJ2-1
clone_size: .
v_call: TRBV7-9
d_call: .
cdr3_aa: CASSLARPFYNEQFF
cdr3_nt: TGTGCCAGCAGCTTAGCGCGGCCGTTCTACAATGAGCAGTTCTTC

j_call: TRBJ2-1
clone_size: .
v_call: TRBV6-6
d_call: .
cdr3_aa: CASSRPRDSSTSANQVNEQFF
cdr3_nt: TGTGCCAGCAGTCGACCCCGGGACAGTTCGACTAGCGCTAATCAGGTCAATGAGCAGTTCTTC

j_call: TRBJ2-2
clone_size: .
v_call: TRBV6-4
d_call: .
cdr3_aa: CASQPGSNTGELFF
cdr3_nt: TGTGCCAGCCAACCGGGTTCGAACACCGGGGAGCTGTTTTTT

j_call: TRBJ2-1
clone_size: .
v_call: TRBV5-1
d_call: TRBD2
cdr3_aa: CASSLMTSGSVDEQFF
cdr3_nt: TGCGCCAGCAGCCTGATGACTAGCGGGAGTGTCGATGAGCAGTTCTTC

j_call: TRBJ1-1
clone_size: .
v_call: TRBV6-1
d_call: TRBD1
cdr3_aa: CASSETGATNTEAFF
cdr3_nt: TGTGCCAGCAGTGAGACAGGGGCGACGAACACTGAAGCTTTCTTT

j_call: TRBJ1-2
clone_size: .
v_call: TRBV27
d_call: .
cdr3_aa: CASSPQVSYGYTF
cdr3_nt: TGTGCCAGCAGTCCTCAAGTTTCCTATGGCTACACCTTC

j_call: TRBJ2-5
clone_size: .
v_call: TRBV7-9
d_call: TRBD1
cdr3_aa: CASSLGTGASGETQYF
cdr3_nt: TGTGCCAGCAGCTTAGGGACAGGGGCGTCGGGGGAGACCCAGTACTTC

j_call: TRBJ1-1
clone_size: .
v_call: TRBV30
d_call: .
cdr3_aa: CAWSRRPEAFF
cdr3_nt: TGTGCCTGGAGTCGGAGGCCGGAAGCTTTCTTT

j_call: TRBJ1-1
clone_size: .
v_call: TRBV30
d_call: .
cdr3_aa: CAWRGLGTEAFF
cdr3_nt: TGTGCCTGGAGGGGACTGGGCACTGAAGCTTTCTTT

j_call: TRBJ1-4
clone_size: .
v_call: TRBV28
d_call: TRBD1
cdr3_aa: CASSPRQGGPTNEKLFF
cdr3_nt: TGTGCCAGCAGTCCACGACAGGGAGGGCCTACTAATGAAAAACTGTTTTTT

j_call: TRBJ1-6
clone_size: .
v_call: TRBV4-1
d_call: .
cdr3_aa: CASSQEEQLNYNSPLHF
cdr3_nt: TGCGCCAGCAGCCAAGAAGAACAGCTGAACTATAATTCACCCCTCCACTTT

j_call: TRBJ2-2
clone_size: .
v_call: TRBV6-1
d_call: .
cdr3_aa: CASSDEAGELFF
cdr3_nt: TGTGCCAGCAGTGATGAGGCCGGGGAGCTGTTTTTT

j_call: TRBJ2-1
clone_size: .
v_call: TRBV27
d_call: TRBD1
cdr3_aa: CASSPGGLSYNEQFF
cdr3_nt: TGTGCCAGCAGTCCAGGGGGCCTAAGCTACAATGAGCAGTTCTTC

j_call: TRBJ1-6
clone_size: .
v_call: TRBV7-9
d_call: .
cdr3_aa: CASSSTQGHSPLHF
cdr3_nt: TGTGCCAGCAGCAGCACCCAGGGCCATTCACCCCTCCACTTT

j_call: TRBJ2-1
clone_size: once
v_call: TRBV27
d_call: .
cdr3_aa: CASMTPYNEQFF
cdr3_nt: TGTGCCAGCATGACACCCTACAATGAGCAGTTCTTC

j_call: TRBJ1-5
clone_size: .
v_call: TRBV24-1
d_call: .
cdr3_aa: CATSDPYQPQHF
cdr3_nt: TGTGCCACCAGTGACCCATATCAGCCCCAGCATTTT

j_call: TRBJ2-5
clone_size: .
v_call: TRBV28
d_call: .
cdr3_aa: CASSLYFGTDNPFETQYF
cdr3_nt: TGTGCCAGCAGTTTATATTTTGGGACGGATAACCCGTTTGAGACCCAGTACTTC

j_call: TRBJ1-2
clone_size: .
v_call: TRBV5-1
d_call: .
cdr3_aa: CASMDGDLLGAVDGYTF
cdr3_nt: TGCGCCAGCATGGACGGGGACCTCCTCGGGGCGGTGGATGGCTACACCTTC

j_call: TRBJ2-3
clone_size: .
v_call: TRBV7-9
d_call: TRBD2
cdr3_aa: CASSPESLAGGDTQYF
cdr3_nt: TGTGCCAGCAGCCCCGAATCCCTAGCGGGAGGGGATACGCAGTATTTT

j_call: TRBJ1-1
clone_size: .
v_call: TRBV7-2
d_call: .
cdr3_aa: CASSIMGGVSTEAFF
cdr3_nt: TGTGCCAGCAGCATAATGGGGGGGGTAAGCACTGAAGCTTTCTTT

j_call: TRBJ2-5
clone_size: once
v_call: TRBV24-1
d_call: .
cdr3_aa: CATSEVYEETQYF
cdr3_nt: TGTGCCACCAGTGAGGTATACGAAGAGACCCAGTACTTC

j_call: TRBJ2-1
clone_size: .
v_call: TRBV6-2/TRBV6-3
d_call: .
cdr3_aa: CASSYTDRKQFF
cdr3_nt: TGTGCCAGCAGTTACACCGACAGAAAGCAGTTCTTC

j_call: TRBJ2-7
clone_size: .
v_call: TRBV3-1/TRBV3-2
d_call: TRBD2
cdr3_aa: CASASSGRYEQYF
cdr3_nt: TGTGCCAGCGCCTCTAGCGGGAGGTACGAGCAGTACTTC

j_call: TRBJ2-1
clone_size: .
v_call: TRBV19
d_call: .
cdr3_aa: CASSNFGTGQGEQFF
cdr3_nt: TGTGCCAGTAGTAATTTCGGGACGGGTCAGGGTGAGCAGTTCTTC

j_call: TRBJ2-1
clone_size: .
v_call: TRBV19
d_call: .
cdr3_aa: CASSISGYNEQFF
cdr3_nt: TGTGCCAGTAGTATTTCGGGATACAATGAGCAGTTCTTC

j_call: TRBJ1-1
clone_size: .
v_call: TRBV9
d_call: TRBD1
cdr3_aa: CASSAGTGGTEAFF
cdr3_nt: TGTGCCAGCAGCGCCGGGACAGGAGGCACTGAAGCTTTCTTT

j_call: TRBJ2-6
clone_size: .
v_call: TRBV9
d_call: .
cdr3_aa: CASSVSSGGLAGANVLTF
cdr3_nt: TGTGCCAGCAGCGTGAGCTCAGGGGGGTTAGCAGGGGCCAACGTCCTGACTTTC

j_call: TRBJ2-1
clone_size: .
v_call: TRBV3-1/TRBV3-2
d_call: .
cdr3_aa: CASSQVIYNEQFF
cdr3_nt: TGTGCCAGCAGCCAAGTAATCTACAATGAGCAGTTCTTC

j_call: TRBJ2-1
clone_size: .
v_call: TRBV19
d_call: TRBD1
cdr3_aa: CASTGGPPYNEQFF
cdr3_nt: TGTGCCAGTACAGGGGGACCGCCGTACAATGAGCAGTTCTTC

j_call: TRBJ1-1
clone_size: .
v_call: TRBV7-2
d_call: TRBD1
cdr3_aa: CASSQQGQVDTEAFF
cdr3_nt: TGTGCCAGCAGTCAACAGGGGCAAGTGGACACTGAAGCTTTCTTT

j_call: TRBJ2-3
clone_size: .
v_call: TRBV5-1
d_call: TRBD2
cdr3_aa: CASSLAIQLAGGTDTQYF
cdr3_nt: TGCGCCAGCAGCTTGGCCATACAGCTAGCGGGAGGCACAGATACGCAGTATTTT

j_call: TRBJ2-2
clone_size: .
v_call: TRBV10-1
d_call: .
cdr3_aa: CASSEGSTGELFF
cdr3_nt: TGCGCCAGCAGTGAAGGGTCCACCGGGGAGCTGTTTTTT

j_call: TRBJ2-2
clone_size: .
v_call: TRBV28
d_call: TRBD1
cdr3_aa: CASSTHPGTGSNTGELFF
cdr3_nt: TGTGCCAGCAGTACCCACCCCGGGACAGGGTCGAACACCGGGGAGCTGTTTTTT

j_call: TRBJ2-7
clone_size: .
v_call: TRBV7-2
d_call: TRBD2
cdr3_aa: CASFSGSSGPYEQYF
cdr3_nt: TGTGCCAGCTTCTCCGGGTCTAGCGGGCCCTACGAGCAGTACTTC

j_call: TRBJ2-7
clone_size: .
v_call: TRBV7-9
d_call: TRBD1
cdr3_aa: CASSSAGQGAPYEQYF
cdr3_nt: TGTGCCAGCAGCTCAGCGGGACAGGGGGCCCCCTACGAGCAGTACTTC

j_call: TRBJ1-5
clone_size: .
v_call: TRBV10-3
d_call: .
cdr3_aa: CAIKDSVGQPQHF
cdr3_nt: TGTGCCATCAAGGACAGCGTGGGTCAGCCCCAGCATTTT

j_call: TRBJ2-7
clone_size: few
v_call: TRBV21-1
d_call: .
cdr3_aa: CASSARMHEQYF
cdr3_nt: TGTGCCAGCAGCGCCCGGATGCACGAGCAGTACTTC

j_call: TRBJ1-5
clone_size: .
v_call: TRBV19
d_call: .
cdr3_aa: CASSIVGDQPQHF
cdr3_nt: TGTGCCAGTAGTATTGTCGGGGATCAGCCCCAGCATTTT

j_call: TRBJ1-6
clone_size: .
v_call: TRBV2
d_call: .
cdr3_aa: CASSDRQGIPRSYNSPLHF
cdr3_nt: TGTGCCAGCAGTGATCGGCAGGGGATCCCTCGCTCCTATAATTCACCCCTCCACTTT

j_call: TRBJ1-1
clone_size: .
v_call: TRBV18
d_call: .
cdr3_aa: CASSPPLGLNTEAFF
cdr3_nt: TGTGCCAGCTCACCGCCCTTGGGGTTGAACACTGAAGCTTTCTTT

j_call: TRBJ2-5
clone_size: .
v_call: TRBV5-1
d_call: .
cdr3_aa: CASSGEDSRETQYF
cdr3_nt: TGCGCCAGCAGCGGCGAGGACAGCAGGGAGACCCAGTACTTC

j_call: TRBJ2-7
clone_size: .
v_call: TRBV11-1
d_call: .
cdr3_aa: CASSLKRTAYEQYF
cdr3_nt: TGTGCCAGCAGCTTAAAACGGACCGCCTACGAGCAGTACTTC

j_call: TRBJ1-2
clone_size: .
v_call: TRBV3-1/TRBV3-2
d_call: .
cdr3_aa: CASSQDNAGGGYTF
cdr3_nt: TGTGCCAGCAGCCAGGACAATGCTGGGGGGGGCTACACCTTC

j_call: TRBJ1-5
clone_size: .
v_call: TRBV6-5
d_call: TRBD1
cdr3_aa: CASRGQGSNQPQHF
cdr3_nt: TGTGCCAGCAGGGGACAGGGGAGCAATCAGCCCCAGCATTTT

j_call: TRBJ1-4
clone_size: once
v_call: TRBV28
d_call: .
cdr3_aa: CASSLSPELGKLFF
cdr3_nt: TGTGCCAGCAGTTTATCGCCAGAGTTGGGAAAACTGTTTTTT

j_call: TRBJ2-7
clone_size: .
v_call: TRBV6-2/TRBV6-3
d_call: TRBD2
cdr3_aa: CASSYPPTRLAGFPSEQYF
cdr3_nt: TGTGCCAGCAGTTACCCCCCCACCCGACTAGCGGGCTTCCCGAGCGAGCAGTACTTC

j_call: TRBJ2-1
clone_size: .
v_call: TRBV12-5
d_call: .
cdr3_aa: CASGPSGSGYNEQFF
cdr3_nt: TGTGCTAGTGGTCCCAGCGGTTCGGGGTACAATGAGCAGTTCTTC

j_call: TRBJ2-2
clone_size: .
v_call: TRBV5-4
d_call: .
cdr3_aa: CASSLARDTNTGELFF
cdr3_nt: TGTGCCAGCAGCTTGGCCAGGGATACGAACACCGGGGAGCTGTTTTTT